This TCR beta chain stems from a study of cytomegalovirus exposure and HLA in healthy donors. Whole-study results and caveats: One cluster of highly shared sequence variants probably arose as a sequencing artifact. A missense variant in DCLRE1C was later tied to TCR beta V- and J-gene trimming.

The CDR3 has 13 residues. Germline-derived CDR1 and CDR2 are SGHTA and FQGTGA. The V and J ends lost 5 bases and 7 bases, in that order; junction bases with no gene match: 7. Regarding this clone: Antigen: not known.

13 Jbeta primers and 60 Vbeta primers were used for the PCR. The method was immunoSEQ multiplex PCR; TCRdb's version includes in-frame clones alone and lacks a portion of them. The data hold approximately 100,000 clones, with about 70% observed a single time. This rearrangement joins TRBV7-3 to TRBJ2-7, with 8 bases aligning to TRBD2. This sequence was found in a middle-aged man in good health and CMV-seropositive. Sequences were obtained from PBMCs. The CDR3, as DNA: TGTGCCAGCAGCCTACAGCGGGAGAGGGAGCAGTACTTC. Translating gives CASSLQREREQYF.